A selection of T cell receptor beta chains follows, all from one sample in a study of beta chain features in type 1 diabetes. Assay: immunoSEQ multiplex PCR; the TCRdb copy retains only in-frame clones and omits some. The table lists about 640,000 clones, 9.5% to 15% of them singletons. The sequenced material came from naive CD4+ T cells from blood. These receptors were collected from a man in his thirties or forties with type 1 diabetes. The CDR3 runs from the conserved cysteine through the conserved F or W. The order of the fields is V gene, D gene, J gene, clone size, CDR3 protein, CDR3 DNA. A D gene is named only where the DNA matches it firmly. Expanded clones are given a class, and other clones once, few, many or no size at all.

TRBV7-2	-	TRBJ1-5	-	CASSARVDQPQHF	TGTGCCAGCAGCGCCAGGGTTGATCAGCCCCAGCATTTT
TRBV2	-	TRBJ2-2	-	CASSARISWERGTGELFF	TGTGCCAGCAGTGCCCGAATCTCGTGGGAGAGAGGTACCGGGGAGCTGTTTTTT
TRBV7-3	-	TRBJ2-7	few	CASSPHRIGALTSGEQYF	TGTGCCAGCAGCCCCCACCGCATCGGGGCCCTAACCAGTGGCGAGCAGTACTTC
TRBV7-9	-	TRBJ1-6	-	CASSLAHFAAPLHF	TGTGCCAGCAGCTTAGCGCACTTTGCGGCACCCCTCCACTTT
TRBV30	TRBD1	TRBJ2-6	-	CAWSRDSSSGANVLTF	TGTGCCTGGAGTCGGGACAGCAGCTCTGGGGCCAACGTCCTGACTTTC
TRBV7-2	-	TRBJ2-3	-	CASSPRSTGFTDTQYF	TGTGCCAGCAGCCCCCGATCGACAGGCTTCACAGATACGCAGTATTTT
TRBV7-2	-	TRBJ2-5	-	CASGLQRGFETQYF	TGTGCCAGCGGTCTCCAGCGCGGATTTGAGACCCAGTACTTC
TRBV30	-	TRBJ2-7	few	CAWSVQYEQYF	TGTGCCTGGAGTGTACAGTACGAGCAGTACTTC
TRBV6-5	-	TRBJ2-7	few	CASSYSLQQPYEQYF	TGTGCCAGCAGTTACTCTCTGCAGCAGCCCTACGAGCAGTACTTC
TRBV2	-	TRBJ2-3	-	CASSGIVAGTDTQYF	TGTGCCAGCAGTGGAATAGTGGCGGGCACAGATACGCAGTATTTT
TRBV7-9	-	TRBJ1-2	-	CASSPVNNEGYTF	TGTGCCAGCAGCCCGGTGAACAACGAAGGCTACACCTTC
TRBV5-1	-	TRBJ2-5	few	CASSSTGGETQYF	TGCGCCAGCAGCTCAACAGGAGGAGAGACCCAGTACTTC
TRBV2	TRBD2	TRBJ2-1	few	CASRDTSGVGNEQFF	TGTGCCAGCAGGGACACTAGCGGGGTCGGGAATGAGCAGTTCTTC
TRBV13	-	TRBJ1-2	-	CASSLPGQNNYGYTF	TGTGCCAGCAGCTTACCAGGACAGAACAACTATGGCTACACCTTC
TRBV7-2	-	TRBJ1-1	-	CASSLEALVSTEAFF	TGTGCCAGCAGCTTAGAAGCTTTGGTGAGCACTGAAGCTTTCTTT
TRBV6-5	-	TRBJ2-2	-	CASSRTNSPGELFF	TGTGCCAGCAGTAGGACAAATAGTCCCGGGGAGCTGTTTTTT
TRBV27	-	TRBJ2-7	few	CASSLKRQATYEQYF	TGTGCCAGCAGTTTGAAGAGACAGGCGACCTACGAGCAGTACTTC
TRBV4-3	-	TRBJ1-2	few	CASSQDGGQARALYGYTF	TGCGCCAGCAGCCAAGATGGGGGGCAGGCCAGGGCGCTTTATGGCTACACCTTC
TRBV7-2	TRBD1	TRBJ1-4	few	CASSLAGGLNEKLFF	TGTGCCAGCAGCTTGGCAGGGGGCCTTAATGAAAAACTGTTTTTT
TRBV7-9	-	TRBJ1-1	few	CASSLPQDTEAFF	TGTGCCAGCAGCTTACCCCAGGACACTGAAGCTTTCTTT
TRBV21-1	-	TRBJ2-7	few	CGESGDYEQYF	TGTGGCGAGAGCGGAGACTACGAGCAGTACTTC
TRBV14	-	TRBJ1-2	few	CASSPLAGDGYTF	TGTGCCAGCAGCCCTTTGGCAGGGGACGGCTACACCTTC
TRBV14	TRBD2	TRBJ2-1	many	CASSQGASGGYNEQFF	TGTGCCAGCAGCCAAGGGGCTAGCGGGGGATACAATGAGCAGTTCTTC
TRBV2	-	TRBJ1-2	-	CASSRTTANYGYTF	TGTGCCAGCAGTCGCACCACAGCTAACTATGGCTACACCTTC
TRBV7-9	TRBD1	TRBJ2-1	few	CASSLGQGYNEQFF	TGTGCCAGCAGCTTAGGACAGGGCTACAATGAGCAGTTCTTC
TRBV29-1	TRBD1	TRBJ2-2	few	CSVVRQGVNTGELFF	TGCAGCGTTGTGAGGCAGGGGGTCAACACCGGGGAGCTGTTTTTT
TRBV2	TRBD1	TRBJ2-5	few	CASRQGDLDQETQYF	TGTGCCAGCAGGCAGGGGGATCTGGACCAAGAGACCCAGTACTTC
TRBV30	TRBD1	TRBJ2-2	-	CAWAPVPGTGGTGELFF	TGTGCCTGGGCCCCAGTTCCCGGGACAGGAGGTACCGGGGAGCTGTTTTTT
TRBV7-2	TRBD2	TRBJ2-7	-	CASSFSGAAYEQYF	TGTGCCAGCAGCTTTAGCGGGGCTGCTTACGAGCAGTACTTC
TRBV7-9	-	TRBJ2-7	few	CASSHPGQDPYEQYF	TGTGCCAGCAGCCACCCCGGGCAGGATCCCTACGAGCAGTACTTC
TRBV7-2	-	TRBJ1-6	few	CASHPRVDSPLHF	TGTGCCAGCCATCCCAGGGTTGATTCACCCCTCCACTTT
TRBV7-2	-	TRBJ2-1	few	CASSFTSGITSDEQFF	TGTGCCAGCAGTTTTACCTCGGGCATTACGAGCGATGAGCAGTTCTTC
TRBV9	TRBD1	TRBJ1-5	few	CASSAGTGPRQPQHF	TGTGCCAGCAGCGCGGGGACAGGCCCGCGGCAGCCCCAGCATTTT
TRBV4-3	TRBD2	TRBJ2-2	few	CASSPMTSLAGELFF	TGCGCCAGCAGCCCTATGACTAGCTTGGCCGGGGAGCTGTTTTTT
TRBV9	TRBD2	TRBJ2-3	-	CASSFSGEFTDTQYF	TGTGCCAGCAGCTTTAGCGGGGAGTTCACAGATACGCAGTATTTT
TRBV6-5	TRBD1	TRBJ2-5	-	CASTGQGETQYF	TGTGCCAGCACCGGACAGGGGGAGACCCAGTACTTC
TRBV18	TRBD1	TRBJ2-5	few	CASSPTGVQETQYF	TGTGCCAGCTCACCAACAGGGGTCCAAGAGACCCAGTACTTC
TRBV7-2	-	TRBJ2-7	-	CASSFRPSLAYEQYF	TGTGCCAGCAGCTTCAGGCCCTCACTAGCCTACGAGCAGTACTTC
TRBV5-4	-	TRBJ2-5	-	CASSFASGQETQYF	TGTGCCAGCAGCTTTGCTTCTGGCCAAGAGACCCAGTACTTC
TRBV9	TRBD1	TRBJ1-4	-	CASSASGTGNEKLFF	TGTGCCAGCAGCGCCTCCGGGACAGGGAATGAAAAACTGTTTTTT
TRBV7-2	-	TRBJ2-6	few	CASSMTGLSSGANVLTF	TGTGCCAGCAGCATGACAGGATTGAGCTCTGGGGCCAACGTCCTGACTTTC
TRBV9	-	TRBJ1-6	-	CASSATVSSYNSPLHF	TGTGCCAGCAGCGCTACAGTGAGCTCCTATAATTCACCCCTCCACTTT
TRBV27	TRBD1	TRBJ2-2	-	CASTSSGQGRNTGELFF	TGTGCCAGCACCTCCTCAGGACAGGGACGGAACACCGGGGAGCTGTTTTTT
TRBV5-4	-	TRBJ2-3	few	CASSLDGGATDTQYF	TGTGCCAGCAGCTTGGATGGGGGGGCCACAGATACGCAGTATTTT
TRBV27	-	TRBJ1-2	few	CASSTRDIYGYTF	TGTGCCAGCAGCACACGCGACATCTATGGCTACACCTTC
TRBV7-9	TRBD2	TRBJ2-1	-	CASRPNTGGPGEQFF	TGTGCCAGCAGACCTAACACGGGGGGGCCCGGTGAGCAGTTCTTC
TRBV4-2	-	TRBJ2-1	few	CASSQDVRGEQFF	TGTGCCAGCAGCCAAGATGTCCGCGGTGAGCAGTTCTTC
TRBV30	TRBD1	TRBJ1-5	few	CAWGFGQGGDQPQHF	TGTGCCTGGGGCTTCGGACAGGGCGGGGATCAGCCCCAGCATTTT
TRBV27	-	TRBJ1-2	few	CASSFGNYGYTF	TGTGCCAGCAGTTTCGGCAACTATGGCTACACCTTC
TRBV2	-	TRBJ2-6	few	CASEEGSGANVLTF	TGTGCCAGTGAAGAGGGGTCTGGGGCCAACGTCCTGACTTTC
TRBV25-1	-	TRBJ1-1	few	CASSPSGNTEAFF	TGTGCCAGTTCACCCTCCGGGAACACTGAAGCTTTCTTT
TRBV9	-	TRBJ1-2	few	CASSDQYSVGPNYGYTF	TGTGCCAGCAGCGATCAGTACTCCGTGGGTCCGAACTATGGCTACACCTTC
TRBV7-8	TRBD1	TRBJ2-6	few	CASSPTGGGNVLTF	TGTGCCAGCAGCCCTACAGGGGGCGGCAACGTCCTGACTTTC
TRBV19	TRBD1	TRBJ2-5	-	CASRTAAGGAETQYF	TGTGCCAGTAGAACCGCGGCAGGGGGCGCCGAGACCCAGTACTTC
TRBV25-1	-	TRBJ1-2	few	CASSEPGPGTYGYTF	TGTGCCAGCAGTGAACCGGGGCCAGGCACCTATGGCTACACCTTC
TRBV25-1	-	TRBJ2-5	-	CASSESRTQYF	TGTGCCAGCAGTGAATCTAGGACCCAGTACTTC